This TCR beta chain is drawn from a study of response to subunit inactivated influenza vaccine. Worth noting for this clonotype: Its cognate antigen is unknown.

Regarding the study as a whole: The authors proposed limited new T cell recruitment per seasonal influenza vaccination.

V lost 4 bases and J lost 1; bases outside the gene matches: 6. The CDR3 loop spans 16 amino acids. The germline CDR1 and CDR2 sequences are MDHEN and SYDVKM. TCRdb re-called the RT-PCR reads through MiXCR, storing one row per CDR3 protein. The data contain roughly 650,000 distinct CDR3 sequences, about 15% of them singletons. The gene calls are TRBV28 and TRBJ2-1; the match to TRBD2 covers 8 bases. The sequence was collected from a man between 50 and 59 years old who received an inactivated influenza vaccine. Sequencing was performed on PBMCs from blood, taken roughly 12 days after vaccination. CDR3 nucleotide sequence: TGTGCCAGCAGTTCCGAGCGGGGGTGGTCCTACAATGAGCAGTTCTTC. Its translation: CASSSERGWSYNEQFF.